A single sample gave rise to the 14 T cell receptor beta chains below, sequenced in a study of T cell repertoires in cytomegalovirus infection. These receptors have no known antigen. Using its own MiXCR run on the reads, TCRdb lists one record per CDR3 protein. Of 570,000 or so distinct CDR3 sequences in the sample, around two fifths were seen once. The specimen was cultured PBMCs, collected from culture after CMV antigen stimulation. The receptors shown here come from a human donor in good health (CMV status not recorded). Some clones in this sample may be carry-over from other donors' samples.

The chain carries TRBV7-2 and TRBJ1-1, with D possibly matching TRBD1 (6 bases). In germline, CDR1 is SGHTA, CDR2 FQGNSA. The ends were cut back, 5 bases at V and 6 bases at J, with 13 bases in the middle. The CDR3 is 13 amino acids. The CDR3 DNA follows: TGTGCCAGCAGCCGATACAGGGACTCTGAAGCTTTCTTT. This encodes CASSRYRDSEAFF.

This clonotype has a handful of counts. The chain joins TRBV7-2 to TRBJ2-1, with D possibly matching TRBD2 (6 bases). The CDR3 totals 14 residues. The V and J ends lost 5 bases and 2 bases respectively, with 10 bases between them. CDR1 is SGHTA, CDR2 FQGNSA, per germline. This CDR3 is CASSPGVAYNEQFF. The CDR3 nucleotides read TGTGCCAGCAGCCCGGGAGTGGCCTACAATGAGCAGTTCTTC.

The chain employs TRBV12-3 or TRBV12-4 and TRBJ1-5, with D perhaps TRBD1 (6 bases). The V end lost 3 bases, the J end lost 5 bases, and 14 bases lay between the germline ends. The CDR3 is 15 amino acids. The CDR3 loop is CASSFNTGADQPQHF. The CDR3 bases are TGTGCCAGCAGTTTTAATACGGGGGCTGATCAGCCCCAGCATTTT.

The V gene is TRBV11-2, the J gene TRBJ2-1; the match to TRBD2 covers 9 bases. The V segment lost 4 bases and the J segment 6 bases; nucleotides outside the gene matches: 7. This CDR3 is built from 15 residues. Germline lookup yields CDR1 SGHAT and CDR2 FQNNGV. Here the CDR3 reads CASSSLAGSGNEQFF. As DNA, the CDR3 is TGTGCCAGCAGCTCCCTAGCGGGGTCGGGCAATGAGCAGTTCTTC. The full variable domain, in which reference TRBV11-2 and TRBJ2-1 provide the parts outside the CDR3, is EAGVAQSPRYKIIEKRQSVAFWCNPISGHATLYWYQQILGQGPKLLIQFQNNGVVDDSQLPKDRFSAERLKGVDSTLKIQPAKLEDSAVYLCASSSLAGSGNEQFFGPGTRLTVL.

This rearrangement joins TRBV6-6 to TRBJ1-4, with a possible D match to TRBD1 (5 bases). With 0 bases removed from V and 8 bases from J, the gap between germline ends came to 13 bases. The CDR3 has 15 amino acids. Looked up from germline, CDR1 is MNHNY and CDR2 is SVGAGI (reference sequence). The DNA of the CDR3 is TGTGCCAGCAGTTACTCCTGGGGGAAAGCGGAAAAACTGTTTTTT. Its translation: CASSYSWGKAEKLFF.

The rearrangement joins TRBV7-2 to TRBJ2-1; D might be TRBD2 (5 bases). Deletions cut 5 bases from V and 0 bases from J, with 11 bases between. CDR1 is SGHTA and CDR2 is FQGNSA in the germline V gene. The CDR3 contains 15 residues. The CDR3 bases are TGTGCCAGCAGCCCAGGACTTCCCTCCTACAATGAGCAGTTCTTC. Its protein product is CASSPGLPSYNEQFF. Complete variable domain (other parts from reference TRBV7-2 and TRBJ2-1): GAGVSQSPSNKVTEKGKDVELRCDPISGHTALYWYRQSLGQGLEFLIYFQGNSAPDKSGLPSDRFSAERTGGSVSTLTIQRTQQEDSAVYLCASSPGLPSYNEQFFGPGTRLTVL.

This clonotype was observed a handful of times. The CDR3 spells CASSLAGQGNTEAFF. The CDR3 DNA sequence: TGTGCCAGCAGCTTAGCAGGACAGGGGAACACTGAAGCTTTCTTT. The rearrangement links TRBV7-6 to TRBJ1-1, with 8 bases that match TRBD1. CDR3 length: 15 residues. V shed 0 bases and J 1 base; nucleotides not matched to a gene: 1. Germline assignment: CDR1 SGHVS and CDR2 FNYEAQ. Based on the CDR3 plus reference TRBV7-6 and TRBJ1-1, the full variable domain is GAGVSQSPRYKVTKRGQDVALRCDPISGHVSLYWYRQALGQGPEFLTYFNYEAQQDKSGLPNDRFSAERPEGSISTLTIQRTEQRDSAMYRCASSLAGQGNTEAFFGQGTRLTVV.

This clonotype has more than one count but fewer than ten. The chain carries TRBV27 and TRBJ2-7; D is ambiguous. The CDR3 runs 13 residues. The V and J ends lost 3 bases and 0 bases respectively, with 6 bases between them. Germline CDR1 and CDR2: MNHEY and SMNVEV (reference sequence). Here the CDR3 reads CASSFDPSYEQYF. The CDR3 bases are TGTGCCAGCAGTTTCGACCCCTCCTACGAGCAGTACTTC.

This clonotype was seen a handful of times. Its ends do not fully match the called genes, so a read error is possible. The rearrangement joins TRBV4-1 to TRBJ1-5; no firm D call. Germline V CDR1 and CDR2: MGHRA, YSYEKL. There are 15 residues in the CDR3. CDR3 in amino acids: CASSRTDDSNQPQHF. The CDR3 DNA is TGTGCCAGCAGCCGGACGGACGATAGCAATCAGCCCCAGCATTTT.

In its sample, this clonotype was seen a few times. The chain is built from TRBV5-4 and TRBJ1-4; D is perhaps TRBD1 (6 bases). The V end was cut by 0 bases, the J end by 5 bases, with 11 bases between. Germline V CDR1 and CDR2: SGHNT, YYREEE (reference sequence). CDR3 length: 15 amino acids. The CDR3 nucleotides read TGTGCCAGCAGCTTGGCGGACAGCTCAAATGAAAAACTGTTTTTT. Translation gives CASSLADSSNEKLFF.

This clonotype occurred a few times. The chain carries TRBV12-3 or TRBV12-4 and TRBJ2-1; D may be TRBD1 or TRBD2 (5 bases each). The CDR3 covers 14 residues. V was cut by 3 bases and J by 1 base, with 7 bases left in between. This CDR3 is CASSFWGSYNEQFF. In DNA form, the CDR3 reads TGTGCCAGCAGTTTTTGGGGGTCCTACAATGAGCAGTTCTTC.

The rearrangement joins TRBV5-4 to TRBJ2-1; 7 bases map to TRBD1. After removal of 3 bases from V and 3 bases from J, the junction contained 3 bases not matched to a gene. The CDR3 has 14 residues. Germline V gene lookup returns CDR1 SGHNT and CDR2 YYREEE (reference sequence). CDR3 sequence (DNA): TGTGCCAGCAGCTCCGGGACAGACTACAATGAGCAGTTCTTC. This translates into CASSSGTDYNEQFF.

J is TRBJ1-4 and V is TRBV7-9; 10 bases match TRBD1. Germline V lookup: CDR1 SEHNR, CDR2 FQNEAQ (reference sequence). Trimming removed 3 bases from V and 7 bases from J; junction bases left unmatched: 5. This CDR3 contains 15 residues. This CDR3 is CASSFWTGGSEKLFF. The DNA of the CDR3 is TGTGCCAGCAGCTTCTGGACAGGGGGGAGTGAAAAACTGTTTTTT.

This clonotype was counted only a few times. This chain connects TRBV6-2 or TRBV6-3 to TRBJ2-1; D remains unclear. Germline values: CDR1 MNHEY, CDR2 SVGEGT. Trimming pared 4 bases from V and 6 bases from J, leaving 7 bases between. The CDR3 has 12 amino acids. DNA of the CDR3: TGTGCCAGCAGTTCTCACCCCAATGAGCAGTTCTTC. Translated: CASSSHPNEQFF.